The present T cell receptor beta chain was sequenced within a study of blood T cell repertoires in COVID-19. Study-wide context: The analysed material was cDNA or gDNA that came from T cells, B-cell-depleted T cells, or PBMCs.

Original data processing: Estimation of nucleated cell counts was performed using reference gene primer amplification. Generated by immunoSEQ multiplex PCR, the TCRdb table keeps only in-frame clones and is missing some. For V, J and clone size, that table is used; D and trimming come from the DNA. The sample shows about 390,000 clones, 80% to 90% of them seen only once. Enrolment of Seattle patients took place during active infection, and they were followed longitudinally. CDR3 length: 15 amino acids. CDR1 is SGHNT, CDR2 YYREEE, per germline (reference sequence). Trimming removed 4 bases at V and 8 bases at J, with 18 bases between.

The chain has TRBV5-4 and TRBJ1-4; TRBD1 is a possible D gene (6 bases). Input material: peripheral blood. The clonotype was recovered from a woman aged 55-69 years with COVID-19, enrolled during active disease. CDR3 amino acids: CASSTGSRGREKLFF. The DNA of the CDR3 is TGTGCCAGCAGCACAGGGAGTAGGGGCAGGGAAAAACTGTTTTTT.